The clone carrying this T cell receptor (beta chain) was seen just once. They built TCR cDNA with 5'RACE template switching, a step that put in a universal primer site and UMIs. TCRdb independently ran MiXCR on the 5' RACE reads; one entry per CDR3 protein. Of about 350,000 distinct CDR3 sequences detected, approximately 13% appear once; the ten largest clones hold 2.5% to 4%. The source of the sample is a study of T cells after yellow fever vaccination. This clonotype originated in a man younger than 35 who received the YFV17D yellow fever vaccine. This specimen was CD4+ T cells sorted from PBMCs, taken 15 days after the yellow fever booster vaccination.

CDR3 sequence: CASSYGRGLNYNEQFF. The CDR3 DNA is TGTGCCAGCAGCTACGGGCGGGGCCTAAATTACAATGAGCAGTTCTTC. This chain links TRBV7-2 with TRBJ2-1, with TRBD2 as a possible D gene (6 bases). The CDR3 runs 16 residues. Deletions cut 4 bases from V and 4 bases from J, with 17 bases between. Germline V lookup: CDR1 SGHTA, CDR2 FQGNSA. Full variable domain (rest looked up from reference TRBV7-2 and TRBJ2-1): GAGVSQSPSNKVTEKGKDVELRCDPISGHTALYWYRQSLGQGLEFLIYFQGNSAPDKSGLPSDRFSAERTGGSVSTLTIQRTQQEDSAVYLCASSYGRGLNYNEQFFGPGTRLTVL.